This passage covers 6 T cell receptor beta chains from one sample sequenced in a study of PD-1 blockade in classical Hodgkin lymphoma. Exposure to brentuximab vedotin varied, and each patient had relapsed following autologous stem cell transplantation. The assay was immunoSEQ multiplex PCR, and TCRdb's table has in-frame clones only and misses some. The table lists 95,000 to 100,000 clones, around nine tenths of them singletons. Here the sequenced sample was peripheral blood mononuclear cells (PBMCs), taken before the second cycle of nivolumab. All receptors derive from a human donor with classical Hodgkin lymphoma.

Notes on this clone: Other DNA sequences within the sample encode an identical CDR3. V is TRBV18 and J is TRBJ2-5; D unclear. Trimming left V 4 bases short and J 2 bases short, with 2 bases between. From germline, CDR1 is KGHSH and CDR2 LQKENI. The CDR3 runs 11 residues. The CDR3 loop is CASSRQETQYF. CDR3 coding DNA: TGTGCCAGCTCACGTCAAGAGACCCAGTACTTC.

V is TRBV27 and J is TRBJ2-1, with D possibly being TRBD1 (6 bases). This CDR3 has 14 residues. The V gene's germline CDR1 is MNHEY and CDR2 SMNVEV (reference sequence). V was cut by 6 bases and J by 4 bases, with 13 bases left in between. DNA for the CDR3: TGTGCCAGCAGCTGGGGGCTGATGTACAATGAGCAGTTCTTC. Translating gives CASSWGLMYNEQFF.

The chain has TRBV6-5 and TRBJ2-3, with 8 nucleotides matching TRBD2. V shed 0 bases and J 1 base; nucleotides not matched to a gene: 3. Germline CDR1 reads MNHEY; CDR2 reads SVGAGI. The CDR3 sequence is 16 residues long. The CDR3 DNA reads as TGTGCCAGCAGTTACTCCCCGGGGGGGGGCACAGATACGCAGTATTTT. Protein sequence: CASSYSPGGGTDTQYF.

The chain combines TRBV19 with TRBJ2-2, with D possibly being TRBD1 (6 bases). This CDR3 spans 15 amino acids. V was cut by 8 bases and J by 4 bases, with 17 bases left in between. CDR1 is LNHDA, CDR2 SQIVND, per germline (reference sequence). For the CDR3, the DNA is TGTGCCAGTGGTACTGGACAGACGTCCACCGGGGAGCTGTTTTTT. Encoded protein: CASGTGQTSTGELFF.

The chain recombines TRBV21-1 with TRBJ2-7; whether TRBD1, the table's D call, matches the DNA was not checked. TRBV21-1 is flagged as a pseudogene. The CDR3 consists of 15 residues. The CDR3 DNA sequence: TGTGCCAGCAGCTATTCAAGGGGGCTAATCTACGAGCAGTACTTC. Protein sequence: CASSYSRGLIYEQYF.

This chain joins TRBV7-9 and TRBJ2-6; possibly TRBD1 or TRBD2 for D (7 bases each). The length of the CDR3 is 19 residues. CDR1 SEHNR and CDR2 FQNEAQ come from the germline V gene (reference sequence). V lost 2 bases to trimming and J lost 0 bases, with 17 bases between them. DNA of the CDR3: TGTGCCAGCAGCTTACCCCGTTTCAGGGGGGGCTCTGGGGCCAACGTCCTGACTTTC. It encodes CASSLPRFRGGSGANVLTF. The complete variable domain, with remaining parts taken from reference TRBV7-9 and TRBJ2-6, reads DTGVSQNPRHKITKRGQNVTFRCDPISEHNRLYWYRQTLGQGPEFLTYFQNEAQLEKSRLLSDRFSAERPKGSFSTLEIQRTEQGDSAMYLCASSLPRFRGGSGANVLTFGAGSRLTVL.